The rows below give T cell receptor beta chains drawn from one sample of a study of T cell responses to AZD1222 COVID-19 vaccine. Profiling relied on immunoSEQ multiplex PCR, and the TCRdb table lists in-frame clones only, not all of them. The table includes tens of thousands of clones, more than 75% detected once. Here the sequenced sample was peripheral blood, taken on day 0 of AZD1222 vaccination. Receptors were obtained from an adult in good health. Both conserved end residues are part of each CDR3. A D gene is named only where the DNA matches it firmly. Clone sizes are given selectively: once, few, many, or a class where the clone is expanded.

12	once	TRBJ2-7	TRBV2	-	CASRLGGLEQYF	TGTGCCAGCAGATTAGGGGGACTCGAGCAGTACTTC
14	-	TRBJ1-2	TRBV5-4	-	CASSLVAGDEGYTF	TGTGCCAGCAGCTTGGTGGCAGGGGATGAAGGCTACACCTTC
16	-	TRBJ2-5	TRBV27	TRBD2	CASSLGLAGGRETQYF	TGTGCCAGCAGTTTGGGACTAGCGGGGGGGCGGGAGACCCAGTACTTC
13	-	TRBJ1-1	TRBV19	-	CASSIVAGRSAFF	TGTGCCAGTAGTATAGTAGCAGGGAGGTCAGCTTTCTTT
15	-	TRBJ1-1	TRBV5-1	-	CASWAGQIGNTEAFF	TGCGCCAGTTGGGCGGGGCAAATCGGGAACACTGAAGCTTTCTTT
15	-	TRBJ1-6	TRBV11-2	-	CASSSPGEGGSPLHF	TGTGCCAGCAGCTCGCCGGGTGAAGGGGGTTCACCCCTCCACTTT
17	-	TRBJ2-3	TRBV5-4	-	CASSLRKGGQVAYTQYF	TGTGCCAGCAGCTTAAGAAAGGGGGGACAAGTCGCGTATACGCAGTATTTT
15	-	TRBJ1-2	TRBV27	TRBD1	CASSPTGQGKYGYTF	TGTGCCAGCAGCCCTACCGGACAGGGGAAGTATGGCTACACCTTC
13	-	TRBJ2-7	TRBV27	TRBD1	CASSFRGPYEQYF	TGTGCCAGCAGTTTCAGGGGGCCCTACGAGCAGTACTTC
14	-	TRBJ1-1	TRBV5-1	-	CASSLEEVAERAFF	TGCGCCAGCAGCTTGGAGGAGGTGGCTGAACGAGCTTTCTTT
17	-	TRBJ2-4	TRBV19	TRBD2	CASSTGLAWGAKNIQYF	TGTGCCAGTAGTACGGGACTAGCCTGGGGGGCCAAAAACATTCAGTACTTC
15	-	TRBJ1-3	TRBV2	-	CASSESVGTGNTIYF	TGTGCCAGCAGTGAAAGCGTGGGGACTGGAAACACCATATATTTT
17	-	TRBJ2-1	TRBV24-1	-	CATSDHTLEGLDNEQFF	TGTGCCACCAGTGATCACACCCTCGAGGGGTTGGACAATGAGCAGTTCTTC